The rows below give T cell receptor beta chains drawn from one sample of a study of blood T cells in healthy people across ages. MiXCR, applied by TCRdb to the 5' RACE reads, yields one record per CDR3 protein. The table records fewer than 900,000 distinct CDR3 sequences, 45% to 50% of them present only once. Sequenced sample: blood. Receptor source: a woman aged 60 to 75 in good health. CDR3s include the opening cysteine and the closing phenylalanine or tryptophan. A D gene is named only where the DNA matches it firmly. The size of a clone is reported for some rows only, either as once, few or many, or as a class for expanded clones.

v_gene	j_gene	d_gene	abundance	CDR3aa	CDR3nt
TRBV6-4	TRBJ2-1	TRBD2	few	CASSDRLAGENEQFF	TGTGCCAGCAGTGACCGACTAGCGGGAGAGAATGAGCAGTTCTTC
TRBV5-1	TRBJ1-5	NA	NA	CASSPDSPSQPQHF	TGCGCCAGCAGCCCGGACAGCCCCTCCCAGCCCCAGCATTTT
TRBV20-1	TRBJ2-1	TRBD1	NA	CSARGGGQGVHEQFF	TGCAGTGCTAGAGGCGGGGGACAGGGGGTCCATGAGCAGTTCTTC
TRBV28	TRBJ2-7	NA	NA	CASSRGSEHEQYF	TGTGCCAGCAGTCGGGGTAGCGAACACGAGCAGTACTTC
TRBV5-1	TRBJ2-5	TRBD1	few	CASSPDRVETQYF	TGCGCCAGCAGCCCGGACAGGGTTGAGACCCAGTACTTC
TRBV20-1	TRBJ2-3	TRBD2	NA	CSAQPSGSADTQYF	TGCAGTGCTCAACCTAGCGGGAGCGCAGATACGCAGTATTTT
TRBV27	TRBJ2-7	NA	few	CASTKGGEGTYEQYF	TGTGCCAGCACCAAGGGGGGGGAAGGGACCTACGAGCAGTACTTC
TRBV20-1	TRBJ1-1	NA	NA	CSARGGNPEAFF	TGCAGTGCTAGAGGGGGGAATCCTGAAGCTTTCTTT
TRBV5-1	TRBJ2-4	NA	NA	CASSLDRVRKNIQYF	TGCGCCAGCAGCTTGGATCGGGTTCGGAAAAACATTCAGTACTTC
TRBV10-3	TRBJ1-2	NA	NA	CAISELGLNYGNTF	TGTGCCATCAGTGAGTTGGGACTGAACTATGGCAACACCTTC
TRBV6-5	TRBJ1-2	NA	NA	CASRKMDSNYGYTF	TGTGCCAGCAGAAAAATGGACAGCAACTATGGCTACACCTTC
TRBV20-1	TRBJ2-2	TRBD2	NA	CSARGDFLKRGTGELFF	TGCAGTGCTAGAGGGGACTTCTTAAAGCGGGGTACCGGGGAGCTGTTTTTT
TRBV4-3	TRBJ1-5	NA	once	CASSQDIGYSNQPQHF	TGCGCCAGCAGCCAAGATATTGGGTATAGCAATCAGCCCCAGCATTTT
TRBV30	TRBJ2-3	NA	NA	CAWNRGNLSTDTQYF	TGTGCCTGGAATCGGGGCAACCTCAGCACAGATACGCAGTATTTT
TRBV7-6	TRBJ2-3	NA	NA	CASRYLPEPSDTQYF	TGTGCCAGCAGGTACTTGCCGGAGCCCTCAGATACGCAGTATTTT
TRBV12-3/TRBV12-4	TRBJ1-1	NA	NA	CASSFWGYTEAFF	TGTGCCAGCAGTTTTTGGGGGTACACTGAAGCTTTCTTT
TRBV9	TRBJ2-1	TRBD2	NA	CASSVAGGPHEQFF	TGTGCCAGCAGCGTAGCGGGAGGGCCGCATGAGCAGTTCTTC
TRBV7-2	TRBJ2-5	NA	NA	CASSPQWDEQYF	TGTGCCAGCAGCCCTCAGTGGGATGAGCAGTACTTC
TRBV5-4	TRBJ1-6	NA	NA	CASSFDGARPLHF	TGTGCCAGCAGCTTCGACGGGGCTCGACCCCTCCACTTT
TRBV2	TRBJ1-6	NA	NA	CASSENSPLHF	TGTGCCAGCAGTGAGAATTCACCCCTCCACTTT
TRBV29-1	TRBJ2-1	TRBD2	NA	CSVGTSGYNEQHF	TGCAGCGTTGGTACTAGCGGGTACAATGAGCAGCACTTC
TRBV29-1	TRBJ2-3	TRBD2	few	CSARGGVTDTQYF	TGCAGCGCCCGGGGGGGGGTCACAGATACGCAGTATTTT
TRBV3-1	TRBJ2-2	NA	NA	CASSQDLSGELFF	TGTGCCAGCAGCCAAGATCTATCCGGGGAGCTGTTTTTT
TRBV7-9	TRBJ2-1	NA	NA	CASSSSGQAPYNEQFF	TGTGCCAGCAGCTCCTCGGGTCAGGCCCCATACAATGAGCAGTTCTTC
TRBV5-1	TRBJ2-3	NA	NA	CASSGQHTDTQYF	TGCGCCAGCAGCGGGCAGCACACAGATACGCAGTATTTT
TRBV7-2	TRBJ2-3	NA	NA	CASSLLFGGPGHTQYF	TGTGCCAGCAGCTTACTCTTCGGCGGACCGGGACATACGCAGTATTTT
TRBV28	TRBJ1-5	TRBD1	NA	CASSLRGQSGQPQHF	TGTGCCAGCAGTTTACGGGGACAGTCCGGGCAGCCCCAGCATTTT
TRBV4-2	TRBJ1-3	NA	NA	CASSQYSRDGKLSGNTIYF	TGTGCCAGCAGCCAATATTCCCGGGACGGGAAACTCTCTGGAAACACCATATATTTT
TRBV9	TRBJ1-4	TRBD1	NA	CASSVGVRGQGEKLFF	TGTGCCAGCAGCGTAGGGGTCAGGGGGCAGGGTGAAAAACTGTTTTTT
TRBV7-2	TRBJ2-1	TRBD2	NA	CAGSPGLAASYNEQFF	TGTGCCGGCAGCCCGGGACTAGCGGCATCCTACAATGAGCAGTTCTTC
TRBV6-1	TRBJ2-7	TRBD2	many	CASSVTSGSPHEQYF	TGTGCCAGCAGTGTCACTAGCGGGAGCCCCCACGAGCAGTACTTC
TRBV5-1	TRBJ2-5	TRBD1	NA	CASNSLRTGKGETQYF	TGCGCCAGCAACTCACTTCGGACAGGGAAAGGGGAGACCCAGTACTTC
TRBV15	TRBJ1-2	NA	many	CATSSDQGISNYGYTF	TGTGCCACCAGCAGCGACCAGGGAATTTCTAACTATGGCTACACCTTC
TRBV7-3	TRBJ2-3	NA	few	CASSFTSDTQYF	TGTGCCAGCAGCTTTACCTCGGATACGCAGTATTTT
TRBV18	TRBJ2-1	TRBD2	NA	CASSLGLAGGMETQFF	TGTGCCAGCTCACTCGGACTAGCGGGAGGTATGGAGACCCAGTTCTTC
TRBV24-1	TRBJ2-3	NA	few	CATSGDSTDTQYF	TGTGCCACCAGTGGAGACAGCACAGATACGCAGTATTTT
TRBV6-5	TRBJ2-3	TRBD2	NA	CASSYGGTSGAATQYF	TGTGCCAGCAGTTACGGCGGGACTAGCGGGGCAGCTACGCAGTATTTT
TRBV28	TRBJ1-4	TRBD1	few	CASSSAADRRNEKLFF	TGTGCCAGCAGTTCAGCCGCGGACAGGAGAAATGAAAAACTGTTTTTT
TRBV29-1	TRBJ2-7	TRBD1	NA	CSVARQSGQGYEQYF	TGCAGCGTTGCCCGTCAATCGGGACAGGGCTACGAGCAGTACTTC
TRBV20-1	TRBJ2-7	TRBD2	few	CSASWTSRFYEQYF	TGCAGTGCTTCTTGGACTAGCCGTTTCTACGAGCAGTACTTC
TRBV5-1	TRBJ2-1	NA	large	CASSLQGYNEQFF	TGCGCCAGCAGCTTGCAGGGGTACAATGAGCAGTTCTTC